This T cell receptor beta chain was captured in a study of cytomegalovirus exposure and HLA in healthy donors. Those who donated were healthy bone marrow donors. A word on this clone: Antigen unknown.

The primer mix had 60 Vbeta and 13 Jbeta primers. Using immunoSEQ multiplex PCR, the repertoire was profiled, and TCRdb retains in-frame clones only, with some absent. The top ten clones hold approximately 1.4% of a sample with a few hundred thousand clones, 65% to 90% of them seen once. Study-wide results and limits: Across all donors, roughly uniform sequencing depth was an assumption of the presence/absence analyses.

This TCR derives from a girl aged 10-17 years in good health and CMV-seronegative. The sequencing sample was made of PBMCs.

The CDR3 DNA is TGTGCCAGCAGCCGTAGGGAGCGTGGGGAGCTGTTTTTT. Translated: CASSRRERGELFF. V and J are TRBV7-2 and TRBJ2-2; the D gene is possibly TRBD2 (5 bases). This CDR3 spans 13 amino acids. Trimming took off 5 bases at V and 8 bases at J, with 12 bases between the two ends. CDR1 SGHTA and CDR2 FQGNSA come from the germline V gene. Combining the CDR3 with reference TRBV7-2 and TRBJ2-2 gives the whole variable domain GAGVSQSPSNKVTEKGKDVELRCDPISGHTALYWYRQSLGQGLEFLIYFQGNSAPDKSGLPSDRFSAERTGGSVSTLTIQRTQQEDSAVYLCASSRRERGELFFGEGSRLTVL.